The 2 T cell receptor beta chains below all came from one sample that was sequenced in a study of T cells in Graves' hyperthyroidism and ophthalmopathy. TCR beta CDR3 regions were amplified from RNA transcripts. Initially, a first-round RT-PCR of the TCR CDR3 employed the HTBI primer set. A single record per CDR3 protein comes from TCRdb applying MiXCR to the multiplex PCR reads. This table has about 410,000 distinct CDR3 sequences, roughly 14% appearing once. Sequences were obtained from blood. The receptors come from a man between 18 and 35 years old with Graves' ophthalmopathy.

This clonotype was recorded many times. V and J are TRBV20-1 and TRBJ1-1, with no clear D. The CDR3 spans 14 residues. The V gene lost 1 base and the J gene lost 6 bases, with 15 bases spanning the gap. CDR1 and CDR2 (germline): DFQATT, SNEGSKA (reference sequence). The CDR3 DNA follows: TGCAGTGCTAGAGTGAACAGTGGACCGTCTGAAGCTTTCTTT. Protein: CSARVNSGPSEAFF.

This clonotype was seen repeatedly, ten times or more. This sequence joins TRBV3-1 and TRBJ2-7; D unresolved. The CDR3 covers 13 residues. Germline CDR1 reads LGHDT; CDR2 reads YNNKEL (reference sequence). Between the trimmed V and J ends, which lost 4 bases and 2 bases, there was a span of 9 bases. The CDR3 loop is CASSPVGPYEQYF. The CDR3 nucleotides are TGTGCCAGCAGCCCCGTGGGTCCCTACGAGCAGTACTTC.